Below are 13 T cell receptor beta chains sequenced from a single sample in a study of early T cells in non-severe SARS-CoV-2 infection. TCRdb called the 5' RACE reads again in MiXCR, with one record for every CDR3 protein. Here the sample spans tens of thousands of distinct CDR3 sequences, roughly 12% being singletons. The sample comprised whole blood. These TCRs come from an adult who was a healthcare worker with PCR-confirmed SARS-CoV-2 infection or an uninfected control (not recorded which).

In this sample, this clonotype turned up a few times. The V gene is TRBV7-9, the J gene TRBJ1-1; D gene ambiguous. In germline, CDR1 is SEHNR, CDR2 FQNEAQ (reference sequence). The CDR3 is 12 residues long. Trimming took 0 bases from V and 11 from J, leaving 10 bases between them. The CDR3 region has the DNA TGTGCCAGCAGCTTAGCCGAAGGGTCGGCTTTCTTT. Translation gives CASSLAEGSAFF.

On this clonotype: A much larger clone lies one base from this, so it may be a read error. The conserved phenylalanine or tryptophan normally closing the CDR3 is absent here, so this likely arose from a read error. The chain carries TRBV3-1 and TRBJ2-5, with 9 bases lining up with TRBD2. The junction had 16 bases not matched to a gene; V was cut back by 5 bases and J by 3 bases. This CDR3 comprises 18 residues. Germline loops: CDR1 LGHDT, CDR2 YNNKEL (reference sequence). CDR3 region: CASSAAVRRGGLEETQYI. The CDR3 DNA reads TGTGCCAGCAGCGCAGCGGTACGGCGGGGGGGCTTAGAAGAGACCCAGTACATC.

This clonotype was recorded many times. The chain joins TRBV6-1 to TRBJ1-6, with 10 bases fitting TRBD1. With 8 bases clipped from V and 9 bases from J, the junction kept 10 bases outside the gene matches. The germline V gene has CDR1 MNHNS and CDR2 SASEGT. The CDR3 is made up of 15 amino acids. The CDR3 reads CASDRDRGLSSPLHF. CDR3 DNA sequence: TGTGCCAGCGACCGGGACAGGGGTTTGAGTTCACCCCTCCACTTT.

This chain connects TRBV9 to TRBJ2-7; TRBD1 agrees at 8 bases. The CDR3 covers 14 residues. Germline loops: CDR1 SGDLS, CDR2 YYNGEE. Trimming removed 0 bases from V and 4 bases from J; junction bases left unmatched: 3. The CDR3 sequence is CASSVDQGAYEQYF. The CDR3 DNA sequence: TGTGCCAGCAGCGTAGACCAGGGGGCTTACGAGCAGTACTTC.

Many counts were recorded for this clonotype. The genes are TRBV6-1 and TRBJ1-5; 12 bases align to TRBD1. Trimming removed 6 bases from V and 2 bases from J; junction bases left unmatched: 8. Germline CDR1 MNHNS, CDR2 SASEGT. The CDR3 sequence is 17 residues long. The CDR3 region is CASSPGQGARGNQPQHF. DNA for the CDR3: TGTGCCAGCAGCCCGGGACAGGGGGCGCGGGGCAATCAGCCCCAGCATTTT.

This chain uses TRBV2 with TRBJ1-2; tentative D call: TRBD1 (5 bases). Germline V gives CDR1 SNHLY, CDR2 FYNNEI. V shed 9 bases and J shed 4 bases, with 18 bases lying between them. The CDR3 covers 14 residues. The CDR3 region has the DNA TGTGCCAGTCTCCCGGCAGGGTTGACCTATGGCTACACCTTC. Residues: CASLPAGLTYGYTF.

This clonotype was seen a handful of times. The chain uses TRBV6-6 and TRBJ2-1; the match to TRBD2 covers 13 bases. Per the germline V gene, CDR1 is MNHNY and CDR2 is SVGAGI (reference sequence). This CDR3 comprises 16 residues. Trimming took 5 bases from V and 6 from J; bases not matched to a gene: 7. The CDR3: CASSGRTSGRGNEQFF. In nucleotides, the CDR3 is TGTGCCAGCAGTGGGAGGACTAGCGGGAGAGGCAATGAGCAGTTCTTC.

This clonotype was seen only a few times. This chain uses TRBV5-1 with TRBJ2-3, with D possibly being TRBD1 (5 bases). The V and J ends lost 4 bases and 2 bases respectively, with 14 bases between them. This CDR3 has 15 amino acids. The V gene's germline CDR1 is SGHRS and CDR2 YFSETQ. The CDR3 is CASSEGAIHTDTQYF. CDR3 sequence (DNA): TGCGCCAGCAGCGAAGGGGCGATTCACACAGATACGCAGTATTTT.

The gene calls are TRBV20-1 and TRBJ2-5; D ambiguous. The CDR3 consists of 11 residues. Germline V gene sequence: CDR1 DFQATT, CDR2 SNEGSKA (reference sequence). Trimming shortened V by 0 bases and J by 7 bases, and 6 bases separated the two germline ends. The CDR3 nucleotides read TGCAGTGCTAGAGATGTTGGGACCCAGTACTTC. It translates to CSARDVGTQYF.

The J gene is TRBJ2-7, the V gene TRBV18; the match to TRBD2 covers 10 bases. CDR1 is KGHSH and CDR2 is LQKENI in the germline V gene. V was pared by 4 bases and J by 5 bases, with 2 bases of the junction left unmatched. The CDR3 length is 13 residues. CDR3 residues: CASSRTSGDEQYF. CDR3 coding DNA: TGTGCCAGCTCACGGACTAGCGGCGACGAGCAGTACTTC. The variable domain in full, completed from reference TRBV18 and TRBJ2-7, reads NAGVMQNPRHLVRRRGQEARLRCSPMKGHSHVYWYRQLPEEGLKFMVYLQKENIIDESGMPKERFSAEFPKEGPSILRIQQVVRGDSAAYFCASSRTSGDEQYFGPGTRLTVT.

V usage is TRBV20-1 and J usage is TRBJ2-7; no clear D. V lost 3 bases to trimming and J lost 3 bases, with 9 bases between them. CDR3 size: 12 residues. Looked up from germline, CDR1 is DFQATT and CDR2 is SNEGSKA (reference sequence). The CDR3 region is CSASQSRYEQYF. The CDR3 DNA sequence: TGCAGTGCTAGCCAGTCCCGCTACGAGCAGTACTTC.

The chain employs TRBV12-3 or TRBV12-4 and TRBJ2-1; 11 bases map to TRBD2. The CDR3 contains 14 residues. Trimming cost V 8 bases and J 4 bases; bases outside gene matches: 4. The CDR3 reads CASETSGIYNEQFF. As DNA, the CDR3 is TGTGCCAGCGAGACTAGCGGGATATACAATGAGCAGTTCTTC.

This clonotype has at least ten counts. The chain is built from TRBV11-2 and TRBJ2-1; 8 nucleotides match TRBD2. Trimming removed 4 bases from V and 2 bases from J; junction bases left unmatched: 7. This CDR3 has 16 residues. The germline V gene has CDR1 SGHAT and CDR2 FQNNGV. The CDR3 nucleotides read TGTGCCAGCAGCTCGGGGGGGGCTAGAACCTACAATGAGCAGTTCTTC. Translating it yields CASSSGGARTYNEQFF.